The present entry profiles one TCR beta chain with its context. Its target antigen remains unknown. Per-base quality was not reported, and no clone a single base away is much larger than it. Healthy HIV-negative adults with no recently reported acute infections or vaccinations were included as donors. All donors were Caucasian adults living in Nashville, Tennessee, USA. Magnetic negative selection was used to enrich CD4+ T cells, after which naive cells were positively selected on CD45RA and the negative fraction became the memory subset. After blood collection by leukapheresis, PBMCs were isolated using Ficoll-Histopaque density gradient centrifugation and then cryopreserved in the vapor phase of liquid nitrogen. Analytical flow cytometry was used to check the purity and quantity of each magnetically sorted T cell population. Genomic DNA was isolated from every sorted fraction and measured by UV absorbance on a Nanodrop 2000c.

The sample belongs to a study of shared clonotypes between healthy human individuals (TCRdb year 2020). At the level of the whole study: Three men and a couple of women, aged 18 to 49 years, made up the cohort. For each donor, CD4 naive and CD4 memory were each given three plates, CD8 naive was given two plates, and CD8 memory was given one plate. The study deeply sequenced blood TCR repertoires of five healthy adults to estimate repertoire size and the extent of clonotype sharing between individuals. Libraries were prepared and TCR repertoires were sequenced by different laboratories using diverse techniques, in order to increase sequencing depth and limit assay-specific biases. Per donor, leukapheresis produced somewhere between about 0.85 and 8.9 billion PBMCs. Beyond this particular receptor, the publication reports: Estimated clonotype richness was generally larger for naive than for memory subsets. When four donors were compared, the shared fraction of clonotypes was around 5% for naive CD4, roughly 3.4% for naive CD8, about 2.5% for memory CD4, and 0.4% for memory CD8. Because the study included a small number of donors, the genetic and exposure-history diversity represented was limited. Clonotypes shared by all four sorted-subset donors showed higher generation probabilities than non-shared clonotypes. Sampling was restricted to blood, and TCR repertoires in tissue are likely to differ from TCR repertoires in blood. Based on pairwise subsampling, the degree of clonotype sharing among donors was expected to be affected by sequencing depth. Incomplete sequencing was indicated by rarefaction of sorted-subset datasets, despite the large sequencing depth.

In the germline V gene, CDR1 corresponds to SGHRS and CDR2 to YFSETQ. Relative to germline, V is 0 bases shorter and J is 1 base shorter, with 11 bases between their ends. Reading from cysteine to phenylalanine, the CDR3 counts 15 amino acids. Only the CDR3 DNA is retained, 45 bases long and in frame from the first base. Using the deep immunoSEQ assay, TCR CDR3 regions were amplified from genomic DNA by multiplex PCR. Extracted genomic DNA from each cell subset was distributed evenly across all wells of several immunoSEQ 96-well plates, and each plate was treated as a replicate. Each replicate PCR for sorted subsets received about 200 ng genomic DNA, equal to roughly 33,000 T cell genomes. Purified libraries were measured with a Qubit 3.0 fluorometer, size-checked on a Bioanalyzer 2100, and measured again with the KAPA Library Quantification kit. A separate single-read 150-cycle Illumina NextSeq 550 flow cell was used to sequence each immunoSEQ 96-well plate. Per the original workflow: Because the immunoSEQ output held only junctional sequences and lacked quality scores, the filtering could not match the filtering applied to full-length reads. To assign V/J genes and CDR3, sequences were annotated against IMGT germline references using PyIR, a Python wrapper for IgBLAST v1.9. Reads with weak V/J assignments (E-value above 1e-6), missing CDR3, stop codons, out-of-frame junctions, or ambiguous translated residues were removed. A V3J clonotype was defined by an identical inferred V gene, J gene, and CDR3 amino acid sequence. The percentage overlap between two repertoires was calculated by dividing the number of shared unique clonotypes by the size of the smaller repertoire. Three approaches were used to assess repertoire richness: RTK rarefaction, the Chao1 estimator, and Recon v2.1 estimates of unobserved clonotypes. OLGA was used to compute generation probabilities for all TCRbeta clonotypes that the gDNA method yielded from a few donors. TCRdb retrieved this table from immuneACCESS and kept in-frame rearrangements only. Not all clones are present; in checked studies, unresolved V genes account for under half, and no reason is known for the remainder. V and J calls plus clone size are reproduced from that table; the DNA served to infer D and trimming. Present in this sample are 2.3 million or so clones, approximately 95% of which were seen just once. The ten top clones hold around 0.4% of the sample.

The sample comprised naive CD4+ T cells from PBMCs. In the paper's terms, the cell subset or site label means: CD45RA+ positively selected. The TCR originated in a man younger than 30 in good health. Some clones in this sample may be carry-over from other donors' samples. Rearrangement joined TRBV5-1 to TRBJ2-7; there is no confident call for the D gene. At the DNA level, the sequence is TGCGCCAGCAGCTTGGCGGTAGGGAATTCCTACGAGCAGTACTTC. This encodes CASSLAVGNSYEQYF.